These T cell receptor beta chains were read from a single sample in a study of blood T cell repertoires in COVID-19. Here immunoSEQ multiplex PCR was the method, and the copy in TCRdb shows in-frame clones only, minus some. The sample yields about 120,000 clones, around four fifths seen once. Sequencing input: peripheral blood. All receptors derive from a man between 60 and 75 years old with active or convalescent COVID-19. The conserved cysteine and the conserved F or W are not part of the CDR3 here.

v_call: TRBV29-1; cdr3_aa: SVRQGNGYT
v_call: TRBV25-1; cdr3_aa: ASFGVDTQY
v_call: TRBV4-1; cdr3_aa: ASSQSRQGGQETQY
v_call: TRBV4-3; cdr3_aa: ASSQDLTGFSGYT
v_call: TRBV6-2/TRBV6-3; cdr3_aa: ASSYQAEQY
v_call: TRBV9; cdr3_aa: ASSVSGGGNSPLH
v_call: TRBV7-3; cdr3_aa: ASSLRPSGSNTNEQF
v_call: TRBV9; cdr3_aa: ASSAPRSEQY
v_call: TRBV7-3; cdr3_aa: ASSLAENTEAF
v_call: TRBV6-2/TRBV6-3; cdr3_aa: ASSYGLAGDGQY
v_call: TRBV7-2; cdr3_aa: ASSPQGRNNQPQH
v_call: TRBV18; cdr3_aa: ASSPGTGDNEQF
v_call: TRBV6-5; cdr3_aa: ASRGLAGVKEQY
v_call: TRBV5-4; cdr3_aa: ASSKTGSGGTIY
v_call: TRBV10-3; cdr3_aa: AIGGQALNEQF
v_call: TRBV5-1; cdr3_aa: ASSPQVGGASTEAF
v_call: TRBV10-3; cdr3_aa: AIRGTGDGYEQY
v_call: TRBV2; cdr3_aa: ASTMTLSGIQY
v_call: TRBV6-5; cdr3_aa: ASTGGRTDTQY
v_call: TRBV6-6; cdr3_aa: ASSYSTGTSNQPQH
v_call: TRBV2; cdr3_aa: ASSKGPSSGQNEQY
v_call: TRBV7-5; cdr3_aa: ANPGRDRVLGEQY
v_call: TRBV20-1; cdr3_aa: SASGLGLYIQY
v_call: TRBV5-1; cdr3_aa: ASSSASRYEQY
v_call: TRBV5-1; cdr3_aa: ASSFQGQGVGEQY